A selection of T cell receptor beta chains follows, all from one sample in a study of early T cells in non-severe SARS-CoV-2 infection. Via MiXCR, TCRdb re-called the 5' RACE reads, giving one row per CDR3 protein. Counted here are about 27,000 distinct CDR3 sequences, about 5% occurring once; the ten biggest clones make up roughly 0.87%. What was sequenced was whole blood. These receptors were obtained from an adult who was a healthcare worker with PCR-confirmed SARS-CoV-2 infection or an uninfected control (not recorded which). Each CDR3 is given with its conserved first and last residue. Each record gives: clone size, V gene, D gene, J gene, CDR3 protein, CDR3 DNA. D genes are given only for firm matches. Not all rows give a size; the values are once, few, many and, for expanded clones, a class.

>few|TRBV12-3/TRBV12-4|NA|TRBJ2-1
CASSWFVLANNEQFF
TGTGCCAGCAGTTGGTTTGTTCTAGCCAACAATGAGCAGTTCTTC
>many|TRBV3-1|TRBD2|TRBJ2-5
CASSQGTSAGGETQYF
TGTGCCAGCAGCCAAGGTACTAGCGCCGGCGGAGAGACCCAGTACTTC
>many|TRBV4-3|TRBD1|TRBJ1-4
CASSRWTGREKLFF
TGCGCCAGCAGCCGATGGACAGGGCGTGAAAAACTGTTTTTT
>many|TRBV29-1|NA|TRBJ2-7
CSVESSGVAYEQYF
TGCAGCGTTGAATCCTCCGGGGTAGCCTACGAGCAGTACTTC
>many|TRBV19|NA|TRBJ1-2
CASSVQPGQTDGYTF
TGTGCCAGTAGTGTCCAGCCCGGACAGACTGATGGCTACACCTTC
>few|TRBV7-9|NA|TRBJ1-1
CASSRGLNTEAFF
TGTGCCAGCAGCCGTGGATTGAACACTGAAGCTTTCTTT
>few|TRBV6-6|NA|TRBJ1-5
CASSYSDQYSNQPQHF
TGTGCCAGCAGTTACTCCGACCAATATAGCAATCAGCCCCAGCATTTT
>many|TRBV11-2|NA|TRBJ2-5
CASSQYLGHQETQYF
TGTGCCAGCAGCCAGTACCTGGGTCATCAAGAGACCCAGTACTTC
>many|TRBV10-3|NA|TRBJ2-2
CAISEARGNTGELFF
TGTGCCATCAGTGAGGCCAGGGGGAACACCGGGGAGCTGTTTTTT
>many|TRBV2|NA|TRBJ2-6
CASSGGQHSGANVLTF
TGTGCCAGCAGTGGTGGACAGCACTCTGGGGCCAACGTCCTGACTTTC
>NA|TRBV7-9|NA|TRBJ2-2
CASSFYPNTGELFF
TGTGCCAGCAGCTTTTATCCGAACACCGGGGAGCTGTTTTTT
>NA|TRBV7-2|TRBD2|TRBJ2-3
CASSPPWVAGGRDTQYF
TGTGCCAGCAGCCCCCCTTGGGTAGCGGGAGGTCGCGATACGCAGTATTTT
>NA|TRBV7-6|NA|TRBJ2-7
CASSLGSSRYEQYF
TGTGCCAGCAGCCTCGGATCCTCCCGCTACGAGCAGTACTTC
>many|TRBV5-5|NA|TRBJ2-7
CASSRTETYEQYF
TGTGCCAGCAGCAGGACGGAGACCTACGAGCAGTACTTC
>many|TRBV5-1|TRBD1|TRBJ2-7
CASSNRDRGSYEQYF
TGCGCCAGCAGCAACCGGGACAGGGGGTCCTACGAGCAGTACTTC
>many|TRBV11-2|NA|TRBJ2-7
CASSSGYEQYF
TGTGCCAGCAGCTCCGGCTACGAGCAGTACTTC
>few|TRBV5-1|NA|TRBJ2-6
CASSLLGAGANVLTF
TGCGCCAGCAGCTTGCTAGGGGCTGGGGCCAACGTCCTGACTTTC
>medium-sized|TRBV28|NA|TRBJ1-5
CASSLQGASPQHF
TGTGCCAGCAGTTTGCAAGGGGCTTCACCCCAGCATTTT
>many|TRBV11-2|TRBD2|TRBJ2-1
CASSLRASGYNEQFF
TGTGCCAGCAGCTTGCGGGCTAGCGGTTACAATGAGCAGTTCTTC
>few|TRBV27|TRBD1|TRBJ2-7
CASTGQGRPYEQYF
TGTGCCAGCACCGGACAGGGCCGCCCCTACGAGCAGTACTTC